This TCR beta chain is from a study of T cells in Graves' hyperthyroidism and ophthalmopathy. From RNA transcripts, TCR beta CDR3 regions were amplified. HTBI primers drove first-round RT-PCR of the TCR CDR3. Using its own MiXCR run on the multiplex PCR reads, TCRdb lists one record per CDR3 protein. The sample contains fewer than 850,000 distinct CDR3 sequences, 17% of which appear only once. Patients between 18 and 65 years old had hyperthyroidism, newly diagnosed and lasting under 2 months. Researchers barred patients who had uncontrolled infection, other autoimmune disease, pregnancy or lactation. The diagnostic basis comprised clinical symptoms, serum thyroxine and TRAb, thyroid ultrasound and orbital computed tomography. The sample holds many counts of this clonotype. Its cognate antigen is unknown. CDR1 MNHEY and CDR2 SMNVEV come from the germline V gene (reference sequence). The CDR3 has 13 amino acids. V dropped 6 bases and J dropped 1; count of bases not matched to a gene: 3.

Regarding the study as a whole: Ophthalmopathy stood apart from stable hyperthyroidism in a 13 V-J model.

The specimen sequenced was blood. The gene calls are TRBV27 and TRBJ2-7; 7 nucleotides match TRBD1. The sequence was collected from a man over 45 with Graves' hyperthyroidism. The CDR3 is CASRDRLSYEQYF. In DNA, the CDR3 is TGTGCCAGCAGGGACAGGTTATCCTACGAGCAGTACTTC.